Sequencing of this TCR beta chain was carried out in a study of naive and memory T cell subsets (TCRdb year 2017). In the study overall: Sorted naive and memory T cell subsets from peripheral blood were analyzed in the study using a UMI-based, open-source pipeline for TCR alpha and beta sequencing. The functional CMV T cell responses agreed completely with IgG serology results. RNA was DNase-treated and reverse transcribed with TCR constant-region primers, mostly using SuperScript III. The paper as a whole reports these results and caveats: TCR abundance followed a power law with an exponent that was different for naive and memory subsets but consistent across the three individuals. Each clonotype was defined as a single alpha or beta chain sequence rather than as a paired alpha/beta receptor. After error correction, only a single occurrence was seen for over 85% of naive TCR sequences, so much steeper abundance distributions were produced than in memory subsets. RNA-based TCR counts may be affected by expression changes linked to T cell activation and differentiation. A few larger clonotypes were present in naive repertoires, particularly the CD8 repertoires, and these clonotypes were possibly memory cells re-expressing CD45RA. No ground truth was available to validate the repertoire findings for the naive and memory subsets. In both CD4 and CD8 cells, the Gini index increased while Shannon and inverse Simpson diversity decreased from naive through CM, EM and EMRA.

The CDR3, cysteine through phenylalanine, is 13 amino acids long. The sequence is cut down to CDR3 DNA, 39 bases in frame from base 1. CDR1 DFQATT and CDR2 SNEGSKA are derived from the germline V gene (reference sequence). V was cut back by 0 bases and J by 2 bases, leaving a gap of 8 bases between them. Separate amplification of TCR alpha and beta chain libraries was performed from the second PCR step onward. CMV status of each donor was established by measuring IFNgamma production from CD4+ T cells after fresh PBMCs were stimulated overnight with CMV viral lysate. Using Miltenyi beads, CD4 T cells were first positively selected, and CD8 T cells were then positively selected from the CD4-negative fraction. After staining for CD3, CD4, CD8, CD45RA, CD27 and a live/dead dye, cells were sorted on a BD Aria II into four subsets based on CD45RA and CD27. A few healthy volunteers provided blood, and each donor's sample was split into CD4 and CD8 T cells and then further divided into four differentiation subsets. About 110 ml of peripheral blood was collected from each donor, and PBMC were isolated from the blood using Ficoll-Paque PLUS density-gradient centrifugation. Sorted cells were lysed in RLT buffer, after which RNA was extracted using a Qiagen RNeasy kit and stored at -80 degrees C.

This clonotype occurred a few times. Its antigen is unknown. Base qualities are missing; no much larger clone stands one base away. The receptor library was made with UMI-ligation and nested PCR. The beta constant-region primer was an equimolar mix of two oligonucleotides covering both TRBC1 and TRBC2. Four rounds of PCR were used to amplify ligated cDNA, with nested alpha and beta constant-region primers being used together with the SP2 primer. T4 RNA ligase 1 ligated a single-stranded oligonucleotide carrying the SP2 primer and a 12-nucleotide UMI to the cDNA 3' end. Incubation of the ligation reaction lasted roughly 19-24 hours at 16 degrees C. To avoid over-amplification, PCR2 was usually performed as a SYBR Green qPCR and halted once a predetermined threshold was reached. Agencourt AMPure XP magnetic beads were used for all purifications after the first. Libraries were quantified by Qubit and checked on a TapeStation, with a main peak expected near 650 bp. Pooled libraries were sequenced on an Illumina MiSeq using v2 2x251 paired-end kits, and typically about 0.95-2.1 million reads were obtained per sample. Each sample's library went into the pool at 4 nM, and about 4.5-7.5% PhiX was added to help with cluster recognition. In the paper's pipeline: Using tag matching that tolerated one base-pair mismatch, Decombinator assigned V and J genes to FASTQ reads that had been processed by Demultiplexor. UMIs were used by Collapsinator to correct both sequencing errors and frequency errors arising from PCR heterogeneity. CDR3Translator translated TCRs and extracted CDR3s from the conserved cysteine to the FGXG phenylalanine, flagging non-productive sequences. Repertoires were subsampled to equal numbers of UMI-defined TCRs before Gini, Shannon entropy and inverse Simpson indices were calculated. Within the linear range, a power law was fitted to clonotype abundance distributions using maximum likelihood. For one naive CD8 sample, the pipeline and MIGEC produced similar UMI counts, unique TCR numbers and clonal distributions. One analysis removed from the naive repertoire any naive TCRs that were also present in any memory subset from the same donor. Repertoires were searched for around 7,300 CMV-associated CDR3 sequences compiled from VDJdb and a published dataset. The raw public reads went through TCRdb reprocessing: fastp at Q25, MiXCR clone calling, in-frame beta chains kept. Each CDR3 protein appears once, grouped with its most common genes and DNA. The authors' filters were not applied to this entry. For this sample the table gives 80,000 to 95,000 distinct CDR3 sequences, of which roughly 9.3% were detected only once. Around 1.3% of the sample lies in the top ten.

The receptor was isolated from a human donor in good health. The chain links TRBV20-1 with TRBJ2-7; TRBD2 might be the D gene, on 5 matching bases. Sequenced material: naive CD8+ T cells from blood. The cell subset or site tag for this specimen amounts to: naive T cells, CD45RA high CD27+. The DNA is TGCAGTGCTAGAGATAGGGAGACCTACGAGCAGTACTTC. Its translation reads: CSARDRETYEQYF.